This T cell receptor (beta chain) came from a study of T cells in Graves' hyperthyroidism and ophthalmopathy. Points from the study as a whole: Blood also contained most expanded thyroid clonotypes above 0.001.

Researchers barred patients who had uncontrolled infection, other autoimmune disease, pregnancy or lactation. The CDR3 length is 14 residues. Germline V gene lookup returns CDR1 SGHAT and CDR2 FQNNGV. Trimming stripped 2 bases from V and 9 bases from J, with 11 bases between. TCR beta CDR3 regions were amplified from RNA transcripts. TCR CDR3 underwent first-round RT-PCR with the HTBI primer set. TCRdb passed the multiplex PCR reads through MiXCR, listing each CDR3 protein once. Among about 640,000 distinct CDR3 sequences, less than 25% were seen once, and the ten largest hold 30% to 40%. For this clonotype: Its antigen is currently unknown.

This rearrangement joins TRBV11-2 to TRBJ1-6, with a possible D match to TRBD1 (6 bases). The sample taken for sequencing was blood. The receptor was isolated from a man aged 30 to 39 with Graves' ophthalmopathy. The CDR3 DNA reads TGTGCCAGCAGCTTATGGGGGGCCGGTTCACCCCTCCACTTT. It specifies CASSLWGAGSPLHF.